This T cell receptor beta chain emerged from a study of T cell responses to AZD1222 COVID-19 vaccine (dated by TCRdb to the early 2020s). In terms of the full investigation: AZD1222 recipients with second doses at about 4 weeks or about 12 weeks were pooled, because spike-specific TCR depth and breadth did not differ between schedules. TCR sequencing covered over 230 trial participants: 200 to 220 given two doses of AZD1222 and some 25 given two doses of MenACWY control vaccine. Enrollment into the trials was organized by age into subgroups of 18-55, 56-69 and 70-plus years, and those subgroups contained roughly 140, 27 and 60 TCR-sequenced participants, respectively.

The time point tag for this specimen amounts to: baseline before first vaccination. The vaccinee samples were drawn from two UK trials, COV001 and COV002, one of which was a single-blind randomized controlled phase 2/3 trial testing AZD1222 (ChAdOx1 nCoV-19) in healthy adults. For TCRbeta chain sequencing, PBMC samples from trial participants were taken at day 0 and at day 28 after the second dose. General conclusions and limits of the study: Only five or six AZD1222 recipients were SARS-CoV-2 seropositive at baseline, limiting conclusions about previously exposed vaccinees. Most participants were white British and females outnumbered males, and the authors suggested that clonal diversity may have been underestimated. Nearly half of unique spike-specific TCRs reportedly recognized epitopes outside regions mutated in the B.1.351 and B.1.1.7 variants. The whole spike protein was spanned by vaccine-associated CD4 TCRs, and dominant responses were seen in regions 160-218 and 743-854. After two AZD1222 doses, both the breadth and the depth of spike-specific TCRs were significantly higher than at day 0 and than in MenACWY recipients. Because no samples from the day 14 peak response were available, repertoires could be characterized only after the peak T cell response. In the small 56-69-year group, the increase in depth fell short of significance, most likely because of low power.

The CDR3 regions of human TCRbeta chains were analyzed by immunosequencing. In the paper's pipeline: Repertoire TCRs were checked for matches against a reference library of SARS-CoV-2-specific TCRs that had been generated using the MIRA antigen-specificity platform. Breadth was defined as the fraction of unique TCRs that were SARS-CoV-2-associated, and depth was defined as the fraction of total T cells that were SARS-CoV-2-associated. Using the MIRA data, each spike-specific TCR was mapped to the spike region that the TCR reacts to and placed in a CD4 or CD8 class. Log10-transformed breadth and depth values were compared by one-way ANOVA with Sidak's multiple comparisons tests. What TCRdb holds here is the immuneACCESS table cut down to in-frame rearrangements. Part of the clones is not present; checked against another copy, under half of the missing clones reflect an unresolved V gene, and the others are unexplained. From that table come the V and J calls and clone size; the DNA was used to work out D and trimming. This sample is represented by some 130,000 clones; roughly 91% of them were singletons. The ten largest clones represent under 10% of the sample.

Concerning this clone: Its cognate antigen has yet to be identified. Per-base quality was not reported, and no clone a single base away is much larger than it.

Deletion took 4 bases off V and 2 bases off J, with a span of 13 bases between the germline ends. Taken from cysteine to phenylalanine, the CDR3 has 16 residues. Of all the DNA, just the CDR3 is kept, 48 bases in frame from base 1. As encoded in the germline V gene, CDR1 is SGDLS while CDR2 is YYNGEE. Sequencing used peripheral blood, obtained on day 0 of AZD1222 vaccination. This chain is built from TRBV9 and TRBJ2-6; TRBD1 is perhaps the D gene, given 6 matching bases. The TCR originated in an adult in good health. The CDR3 reads CASSIGYRAGANVLTF. At the DNA level, the sequence is TGTGCCAGCAGCATCGGGTACAGGGCTGGGGCCAACGTCCTGACTTTC.